This T cell receptor (beta chain) was captured in a study of T-cell reconstitution after alpha-beta-depleted transplantation in children. The V end was cut by 2 bases, the J end by 6 bases, with 15 bases between. The CDR3 runs 15 residues. Construction of the TCRbeta library involved unique molecular identifiers. One entry per CDR3 protein results from TCRdb running MiXCR on the PCR reads. The table has about 230,000 distinct CDR3 sequences, approximately 12% seen once. This clonotype was observed many times. Sequencing used PBMCs from the stem cell graft donor, obtained from the stem cell graft. The V and J genes are TRBV12-3 or TRBV12-4 and TRBJ2-3; D is ambiguous. The TCR sequence derives from a human donor who donated a stem cell graft to a child with acute lymphoblastic leukemia. The CDR3 DNA follows: TGTGCCAGCAGTTTAAACGCCAGGTTGAGGGATACGCAGTATTTT. It translates to CASSLNARLRDTQYF.